These T cell receptor beta chains were read from a single sample in a study of blood T cells in healthy people across ages. MiXCR, run by TCRdb on the 5' RACE reads, gives a single entry per CDR3 protein. The data hold around 670,000 distinct CDR3 sequences, with approximately 30% observed a single time. The sample was blood. These receptor sequences come from a woman older than 75 in good health. CDR3s include the opening cysteine and the closing phenylalanine or tryptophan. The D gene is left open where the match is weak. Size tells how often a clone was seen (once, few, many) or the class of an expanded clone, and some rows leave it out.

clone_size	d_call	j_call	v_call	cdr3_nt	cdr3_aa
NA	NA	TRBJ2-3	TRBV11-2	TGTGCCAGCAGCTTAGATAACCTAGGTGCAGATACGCAGTATTTT	CASSLDNLGADTQYF
many	NA	TRBJ1-6	TRBV7-9	TGTGCCAGCGCACGGGACACCCGAGGAGTTTCACCCCTCCACTTT	CASARDTRGVSPLHF
NA	TRBD2	TRBJ2-1	TRBV24-1	TGTGCCACCAGTAAGCTAGCGGGGGACCTCAATGAGCAGTTCTTC	CATSKLAGDLNEQFF
NA	NA	TRBJ2-1	TRBV5-6	TGTGCCAGCAGTGGGGCAGGGGAGCAGTTCTTC	CASSGAGEQFF
many	NA	TRBJ2-5	TRBV9	TGTGCCAGCAGCGCCAGGGACAACAATGCTGCAGAGACCCAGTACTTC	CASSARDNNAAETQYF
NA	NA	TRBJ1-5	TRBV6-1	TGTGCCAGCAGTGATCGCAGGGACGGACAGCCCCAGCATTTT	CASSDRRDGQPQHF
many	TRBD2	TRBJ2-3	TRBV5-1	TGCGCCAGCAGCCCCGCGGGGGGGCCGCCAGATACGCAGTATTTT	CASSPAGGPPDTQYF
few	NA	TRBJ1-6	TRBV19	TGTGCCAGTAGTATTGAGTACCGGCAGGGCAATTCACCCCTCCACTTT	CASSIEYRQGNSPLHF
few	NA	TRBJ1-3	TRBV29-1	TGCAGCGTTGAGGCTTTTAACACCATATATTTT	CSVEAFNTIYF
few	NA	TRBJ2-5	TRBV2	TGTGCCAGCAGTGTCCGGCCCGGCGGAGAGACCCAGTACTTC	CASSVRPGGETQYF
NA	TRBD2	TRBJ2-1	TRBV7-2	TGTGCCAGCACCTCGCGACTAGCGGGAGCGCGAGAGCAGTTCTTC	CASTSRLAGAREQFF
NA	NA	TRBJ2-2	TRBV7-3	TGTGCCAGCAGCGCTAACTTCGGGGAGCTGTTTTTT	CASSANFGELFF
NA	TRBD2	TRBJ2-1	TRBV20-1	TGCAGTGCTAGAGACGGCGGGGGGAGCTCCTACAATGAGCAGTTCTTC	CSARDGGGSSYNEQFF
NA	NA	TRBJ2-7	TRBV20-1	TGCAGTGCTAGAGGGCCTACCTACAATGAGCAGTACTTC	CSARGPTYNEQYF